This TCR beta chain comes out of a study of response to subunit inactivated influenza vaccine. Study observations and caveats: It was suggested by the authors that few new T cells are recruited by each seasonal influenza vaccination.

TCRdb re-called the RT-PCR reads through MiXCR, storing one row per CDR3 protein. The data contain about 500,000 distinct CDR3 sequences, about 15% of them singletons. Per the germline V gene, CDR1 is SGHRS and CDR2 is YFSETQ. The CDR3 is 16 amino acids. V was clipped by 6 bases and J by 5 bases; unmatched bases: 10. This clonotype came up many times. Its antigen is as yet unknown. The sample consisted of CD4+ T cells sorted from PBMCs, taken around 25 months after vaccination. The chain combines TRBV5-1 with TRBJ2-1; 11 nucleotides align to TRBD1. This sequence originates from a man between 50 and 69 years old who received an inactivated influenza vaccine. The CDR3 here is CASIIFPGQGDNEQFF. Here the CDR3 DNA reads TGCGCCAGCATTATATTTCCGGGACAGGGGGACAATGAGCAGTTCTTC.